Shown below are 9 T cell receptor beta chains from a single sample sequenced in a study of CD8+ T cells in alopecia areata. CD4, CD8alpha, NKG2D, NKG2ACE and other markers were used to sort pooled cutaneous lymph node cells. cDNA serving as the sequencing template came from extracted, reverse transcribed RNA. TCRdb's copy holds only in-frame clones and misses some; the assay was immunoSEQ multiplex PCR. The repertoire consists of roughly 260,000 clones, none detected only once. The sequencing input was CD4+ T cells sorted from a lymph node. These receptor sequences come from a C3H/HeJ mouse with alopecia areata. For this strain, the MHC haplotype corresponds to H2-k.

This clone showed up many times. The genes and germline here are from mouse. The CDR3 loop reads CASQTGPGGGYAEQFF. The part of the CDR3 DNA that was read is TGTGCCAGCCAAACAGGGCCTGGGGGGGGCTATGCT. The chain has TRBV14 and TRBJ2-1; 9 bases agree with TRBD2. The read ends 4 residues shy of where the CDR3 ends; the end is completed using the germline J gene. V shed 7 bases and J 3 bases; nucleotides not matched to a gene: 11. In germline, CDR1 is SGHDT, CDR2 FRDEAV. This CDR3 has 16 residues.

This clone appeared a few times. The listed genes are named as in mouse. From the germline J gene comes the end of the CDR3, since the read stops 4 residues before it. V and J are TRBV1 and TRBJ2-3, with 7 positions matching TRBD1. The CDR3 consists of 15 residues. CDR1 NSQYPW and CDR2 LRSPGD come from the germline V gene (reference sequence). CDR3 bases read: TGCACCTGCAGTGCAGACTACAGGGGAGAAGAA. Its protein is CTCSADYRGEE. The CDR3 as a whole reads CTCSADYRGEETLYF.

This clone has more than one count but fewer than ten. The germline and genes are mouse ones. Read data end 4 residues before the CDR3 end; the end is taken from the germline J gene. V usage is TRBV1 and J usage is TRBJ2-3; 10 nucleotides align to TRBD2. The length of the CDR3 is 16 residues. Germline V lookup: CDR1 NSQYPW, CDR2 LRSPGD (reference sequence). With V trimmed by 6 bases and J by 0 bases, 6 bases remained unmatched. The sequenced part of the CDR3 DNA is TGCACCTGCAGAAAACTGGGGGGGTCTAGTGCAGAA. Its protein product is CTCRKLGGSSAE. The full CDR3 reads CTCRKLGGSSAETLYF.

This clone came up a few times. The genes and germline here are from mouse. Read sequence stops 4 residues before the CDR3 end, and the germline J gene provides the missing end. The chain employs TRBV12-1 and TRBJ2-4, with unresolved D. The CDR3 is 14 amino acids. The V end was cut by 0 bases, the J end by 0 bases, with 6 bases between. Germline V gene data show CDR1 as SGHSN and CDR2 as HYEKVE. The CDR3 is CASSLPASQNTLYF. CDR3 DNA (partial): TGTGCCAGCTCTCTCCCTGCTAGTCAAAAC.

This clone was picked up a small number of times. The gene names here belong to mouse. CDR3 DNA, as far as it was read: TGTGCCAGCAGTGATCCAGGGGAAGAT. This translates into CASSDPGED. The whole CDR3 region reads CASSDPGEDEQYF. The chain carries TRBV13-3 and TRBJ2-7; tentatively, D is TRBD1 (6 bases). From the germline J gene comes the end of the CDR3, since the read stops 4 residues before it. Germline assignment: CDR1 NNHDY and CDR2 SYVADS. The CDR3 covers 13 residues.

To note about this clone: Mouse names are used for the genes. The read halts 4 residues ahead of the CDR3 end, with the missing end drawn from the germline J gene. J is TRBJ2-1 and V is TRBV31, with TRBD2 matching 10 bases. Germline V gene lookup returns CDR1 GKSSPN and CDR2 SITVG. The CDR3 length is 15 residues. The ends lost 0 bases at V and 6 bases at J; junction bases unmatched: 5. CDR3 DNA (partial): TGTGCCTGGAGTCTAGCTGGGGGGGCATTTGCT. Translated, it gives CAWSLAGGAFA. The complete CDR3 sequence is CAWSLAGGAFAEQFF. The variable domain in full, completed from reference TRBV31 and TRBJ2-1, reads AQTIHQWPVAEIKAVGSPLSLGCTIKGKSSPNLYWYWQATGGTLQQLFYSITVGQVESVVQLNLSASRPKDDQFILSTEKLLLSHSGFYLCAWSLAGGAFAEQFFGPGTRLTVL.

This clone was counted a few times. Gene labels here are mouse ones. Partial CDR3 DNA: TGTGCCAGCAGTGATGAACAGGGAAACTCC. Translation gives CASSDEQGNS. The CDR3 in its entirety is CASSDEQGNSDYTF. The chain links TRBV13-1 to TRBJ1-2, with D possibly TRBD1 on 6 matching bases. The CDR3 end lies 4 residues beyond the end of the read and is filled in from the germline J gene. Trimming took off 0 bases at V and 1 base at J, with 7 bases between the two ends. CDR1 is NSHNY and CDR2 is SYGAGN in the germline V gene. CDR3 length: 14 amino acids.

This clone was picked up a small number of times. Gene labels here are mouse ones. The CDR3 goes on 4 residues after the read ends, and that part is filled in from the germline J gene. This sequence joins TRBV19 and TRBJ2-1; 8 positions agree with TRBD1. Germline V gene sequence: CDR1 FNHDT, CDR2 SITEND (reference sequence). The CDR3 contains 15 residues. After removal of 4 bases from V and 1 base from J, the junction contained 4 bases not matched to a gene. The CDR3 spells CASSARDRNYAEQFF. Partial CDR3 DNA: TGTGCCAGCAGTGCCAGGGACAGGAACTATGCT.

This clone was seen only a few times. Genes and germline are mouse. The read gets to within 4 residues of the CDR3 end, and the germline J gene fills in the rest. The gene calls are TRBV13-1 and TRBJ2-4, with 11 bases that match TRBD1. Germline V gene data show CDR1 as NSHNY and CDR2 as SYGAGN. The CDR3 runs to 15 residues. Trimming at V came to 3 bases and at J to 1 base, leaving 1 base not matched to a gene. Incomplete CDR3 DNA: TGTGCCAGCAGTGCGGGACAGGGGGGTCAAAAC. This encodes CASSAGQGGQN. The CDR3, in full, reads CASSAGQGGQNTLYF.